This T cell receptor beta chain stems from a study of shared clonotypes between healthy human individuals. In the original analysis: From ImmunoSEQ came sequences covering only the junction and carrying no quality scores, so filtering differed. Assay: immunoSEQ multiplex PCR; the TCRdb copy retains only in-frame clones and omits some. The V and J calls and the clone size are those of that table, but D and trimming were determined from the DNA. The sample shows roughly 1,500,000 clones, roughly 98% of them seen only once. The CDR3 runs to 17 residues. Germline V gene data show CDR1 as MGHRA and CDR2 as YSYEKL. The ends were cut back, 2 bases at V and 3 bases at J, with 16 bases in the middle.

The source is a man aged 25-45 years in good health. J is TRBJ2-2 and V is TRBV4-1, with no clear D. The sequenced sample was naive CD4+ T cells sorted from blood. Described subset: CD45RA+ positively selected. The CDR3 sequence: CASSQPASGWYTGELFF. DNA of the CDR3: TGCGCCAGCAGCCAACCCGCCAGTGGATGGTACACCGGGGAGCTGTTTTTT.